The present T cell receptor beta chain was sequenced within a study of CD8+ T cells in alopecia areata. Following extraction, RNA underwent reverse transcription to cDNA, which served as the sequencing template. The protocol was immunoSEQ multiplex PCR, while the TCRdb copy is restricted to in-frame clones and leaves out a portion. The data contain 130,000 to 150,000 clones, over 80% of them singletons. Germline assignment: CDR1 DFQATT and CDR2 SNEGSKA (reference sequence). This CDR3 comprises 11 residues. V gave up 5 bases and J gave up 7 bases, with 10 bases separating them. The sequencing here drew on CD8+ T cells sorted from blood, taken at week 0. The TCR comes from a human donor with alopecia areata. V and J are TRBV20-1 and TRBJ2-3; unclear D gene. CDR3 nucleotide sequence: TGCAGTGCTGAGACGGAAAATACGCAGTATTTT. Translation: CSAETENTQYF.